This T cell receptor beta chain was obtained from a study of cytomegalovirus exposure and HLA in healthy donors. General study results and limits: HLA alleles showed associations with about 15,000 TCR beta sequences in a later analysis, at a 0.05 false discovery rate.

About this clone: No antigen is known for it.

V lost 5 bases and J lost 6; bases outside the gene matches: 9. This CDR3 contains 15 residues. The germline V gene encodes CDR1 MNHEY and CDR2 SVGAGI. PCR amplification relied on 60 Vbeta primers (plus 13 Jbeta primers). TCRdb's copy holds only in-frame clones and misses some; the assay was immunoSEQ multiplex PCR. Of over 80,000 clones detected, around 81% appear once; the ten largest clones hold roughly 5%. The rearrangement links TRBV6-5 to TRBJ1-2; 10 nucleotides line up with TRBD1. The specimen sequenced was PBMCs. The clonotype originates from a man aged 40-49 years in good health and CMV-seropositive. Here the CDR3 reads CASSKGGDRGNGYTF. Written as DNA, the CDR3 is TGTGCCAGCAGTAAAGGCGGGGACAGGGGTAATGGCTACACCTTC.